A selection of T cell receptor beta chains follows, all from one sample in a study of glioma-infiltrating T cells after dendritic cell vaccination. Generated by immunoSEQ multiplex PCR, the TCRdb table keeps only in-frame clones and is missing some. The sample comprises 100,000 or so clones, around 89% of which are singletons, and 2.5% to 3.5% rests with the top ten. The sequencing used blood, collected after dendritic cell vaccination. Source of these receptors: a human donor with glioblastoma. The CDR3 runs from the conserved cysteine through the conserved F or W. Each record gives: D gene, V gene, clone size, J gene, CDR3 DNA, CDR3 protein. A D gene is named only where the DNA matches it firmly. A row's size may be missing; if present it is once, few, many or a size class.

TRBD2	TRBV5-1	once	TRBJ2-5	TGCGCCAGCAGCCCGAAGGTAGCGGGGGCATCTTTTCAAGGAGAGACCCAGTACTTC	CASSPKVAGASFQGETQYF
-	TRBV18	-	TRBJ1-2	TGTGCCAGCTCACCAACAGGGTCGGACTATGGCTACACCTTC	CASSPTGSDYGYTF
-	TRBV15	-	TRBJ1-2	TGTGCCACCAGCAGTACAGGGATCGGCTACACCTTC	CATSSTGIGYTF
TRBD1	TRBV10-3	-	TRBJ2-5	TGTGCCATCAGTGGCGGCAGGGGGCGAGAGACCCAGTACTTC	CAISGGRGRETQYF
TRBD2	TRBV4-1	-	TRBJ2-7	TGCGCCAGCAGCCAAGTCCTGAGGAGCGGGACCTCCTACGAGCAGTACTTC	CASSQVLRSGTSYEQYF
TRBD1	TRBV2	once	TRBJ2-1	TGTGCCAGCAGTGATATAAGGGACAGGGTTTACAATGAGCAGTTCTTC	CASSDIRDRVYNEQFF
TRBD2	TRBV10-2	-	TRBJ2-3	TGCGCCAGCAGTGAACTAGCGGATACGCAGTATTTT	CASSELADTQYF
-	TRBV4-2	-	TRBJ1-4	TGTGCCAGCAGCCAATCAACAGGATCCCCTAATGAAAAACTGTTTTTT	CASSQSTGSPNEKLFF
-	TRBV7-9	-	TRBJ1-2	TGTGCCAGCAGCCCCAGGGAGGTAGTAGGCTACACCTTC	CASSPREVVGYTF
TRBD2	TRBV30	-	TRBJ2-1	TGTGCCTGGAGTGGAGCGGGGTCCGAGCAGTTCTTC	CAWSGAGSEQFF
TRBD1	TRBV7-9	-	TRBJ2-3	TGTGCCAGCAGCTCCGGGACAGGATATAGCACAGATACGCAGTATTTT	CASSSGTGYSTDTQYF
TRBD1	TRBV6-5	-	TRBJ1-6	TGTGCCACTAAGGGACAGGGCGGATCACCCCTCCACTTT	CATKGQGGSPLHF
TRBD1	TRBV23-1	-	TRBJ1-2	TGCGCCAGCAGCCCCGGGACAGGGGGCCGGGGCTACACCTTC	CASSPGTGGRGYTF
TRBD1	TRBV7-9	-	TRBJ1-3	TGTGCCAGCAGCCCCTCCCGGGACAGGGGGCCGTCTGGAAACACCATATATTTT	CASSPSRDRGPSGNTIYF
-	TRBV28	-	TRBJ1-5	TGTGCCAGCAGTGGTCGGGGAGGGAGCAATCAGCCCCAGCATTTT	CASSGRGGSNQPQHF
-	TRBV7-9	once	TRBJ2-1	TGTGCCACGCAAGGGACTGGCTCCTACAATGAGCAGTTCTTC	CATQGTGSYNEQFF
TRBD1	TRBV11-2	-	TRBJ2-3	TGTGCCAGCAGCTACCAGGGGGCCACAGATACGCAGTATTTT	CASSYQGATDTQYF
-	TRBV6-4	once	TRBJ1-5	TGTGCCAGCAGTGCGACCGGGATCCCTCATAAAAACAGAAATCAGCCCCAGCATTTT	CASSATGIPHKNRNQPQHF
-	TRBV5-1	-	TRBJ1-1	TGCGCCAGCAGCGAGATCTTGCCGGGCACTGAAGCTTTCTTT	CASSEILPGTEAFF
-	TRBV10-3	-	TRBJ2-7	TGTGCCATCAGGTCGGAGGGGGGGTACGAGCAGTACTTC	CAIRSEGGYEQYF
TRBD1	TRBV15	-	TRBJ2-7	TGTGCCACCAGCGACCCCGGGACAGGAGTCGAGCAGTACTTC	CATSDPGTGVEQYF
-	TRBV6-1	-	TRBJ2-7	TGTGCCAGCAGTGAGAGCTCCTACGAGCAGTACTTC	CASSESSYEQYF
-	TRBV7-9	-	TRBJ2-5	TGTGCCAGCAGCTTAAGTTCAGGCGAGACCCAGTACTTC	CASSLSSGETQYF
-	TRBV11-3	-	TRBJ2-1	TGTGCCAGCAGCTTAATCGGGGTGGAGATCGAGCAGTTCTTC	CASSLIGVEIEQFF
TRBD2	TRBV9	-	TRBJ2-1	TGTGCCAGCAGCGTATTCCAGCGGGGGCACAATGAGCAGTTCTTC	CASSVFQRGHNEQFF